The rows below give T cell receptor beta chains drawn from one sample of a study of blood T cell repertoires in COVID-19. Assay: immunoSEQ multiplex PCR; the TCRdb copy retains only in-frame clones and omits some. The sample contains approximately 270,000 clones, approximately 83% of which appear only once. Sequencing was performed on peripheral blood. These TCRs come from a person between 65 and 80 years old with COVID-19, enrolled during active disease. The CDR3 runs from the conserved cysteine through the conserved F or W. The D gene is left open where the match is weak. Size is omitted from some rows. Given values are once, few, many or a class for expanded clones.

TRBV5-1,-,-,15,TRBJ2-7,TGCGCCAGCAGCGAGGACAGTTTTAACTCCTACGAGCAGTACTTC,CASSEDSFNSYEQYF
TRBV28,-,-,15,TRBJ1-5,TGTGCCAGCAACCCCCGGCACAGGGCGGGCCAGCCCCAGCATTTT,CASNPRHRAGQPQHF
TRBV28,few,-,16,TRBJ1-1,TGTGCCAGCAGTACTTCAGGGGTGGTGATTGGCACTGAAGCTTTCTTT,CASSTSGVVIGTEAFF
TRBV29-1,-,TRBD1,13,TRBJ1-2,TGCAGCGTTACAGGGGCTACTAACTATGGCTACACCTTC,CSVTGATNYGYTF
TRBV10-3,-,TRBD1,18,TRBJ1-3,TGTGCCATCAGTGAGTCTCGGACAGGGGTTATCTCTGGAAACACCATATATTTT,CAISESRTGVISGNTIYF
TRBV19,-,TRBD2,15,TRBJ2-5,TGTGCCAGTCGACAAGCCGGGACTAGTTACGAGACCCAGTACTTC,CASRQAGTSYETQYF
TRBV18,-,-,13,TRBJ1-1,TGTGCCAGCTCACCAAATAGGGGGTCTGAAGCTTTCTTT,CASSPNRGSEAFF
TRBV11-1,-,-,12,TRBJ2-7,TGTGCCAGCAGCTTAGGACAATACGAGCAGTACTTC,CASSLGQYEQYF
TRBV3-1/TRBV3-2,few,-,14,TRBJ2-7,TGTGCCAGCAGCCAAGATCAGGCCACCTACGAGCAGTACTTC,CASSQDQATYEQYF
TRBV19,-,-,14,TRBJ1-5,TGTGCCAGTACGCCACAGATCAGCAATCAGCCCCAGCATTTT,CASTPQISNQPQHF
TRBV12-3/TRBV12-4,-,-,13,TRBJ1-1,TGTGCCAGCAGTTTTTCCCACGGGACTGAAGCTTTCTTT,CASSFSHGTEAFF
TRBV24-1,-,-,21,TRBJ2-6,TGTGCCACCAGTGATTTCCAACTCCGGGACTTCTTAAGGACTGGGGCCAACGTCCTGACTTTC,CATSDFQLRDFLRTGANVLTF
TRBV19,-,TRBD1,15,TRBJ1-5,TGTGCCAGTAGGGTGTCGGACAGGGGCAATCAGCCCCAGCATTTT,CASRVSDRGNQPQHF
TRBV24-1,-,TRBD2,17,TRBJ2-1,TGTGCCACCAGTGATCCCGGGACTAGCGGTGATATGAATGAGCAGTTCTTC,CATSDPGTSGDMNEQFF
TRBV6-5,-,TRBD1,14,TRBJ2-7,TGTGCCAGCAGTTCCGCGGACAGGAACTACGAGCAGTACTTC,CASSSADRNYEQYF
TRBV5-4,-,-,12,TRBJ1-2,TGTGCCAGCAGCTTGGGGGACTATGGCTATACCTTC,CASSLGDYGYTF
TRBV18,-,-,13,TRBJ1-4,TGTGCCAGCTCACGACAGGTTAATGAAAAACTGTTTTTT,CASSRQVNEKLFF
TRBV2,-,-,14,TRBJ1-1,TGTGCCAGCAGTCCACTCCTGATGAACACTGAAGCTTTCTTT,CASSPLLMNTEAFF
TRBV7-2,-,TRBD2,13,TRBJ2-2,TGTGCCAGCAGAACACTAGCGGTCGGGGAGCTGTTTTTT,CASRTLAVGELFF
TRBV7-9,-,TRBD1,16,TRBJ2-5,TGTGCCAGCAGCTTAAGACCTAGGGACAGCCAAGAGACCCAGTACTTC,CASSLRPRDSQETQYF
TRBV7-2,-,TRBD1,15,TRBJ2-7,TGTGCCAGCAGCCTAGGACAGGGGTGGACCTACGAGCAGTACTTC,CASSLGQGWTYEQYF
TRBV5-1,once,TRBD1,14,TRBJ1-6,TGCGCCAGCAGCTTGGGGACAGGCAATTCACCCCTCCACTTT,CASSLGTGNSPLHF
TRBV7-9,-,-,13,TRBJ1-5,TGTGCCAGCAGCTACGGTAGCAATCAGCCCCAGCATTTT,CASSYGSNQPQHF
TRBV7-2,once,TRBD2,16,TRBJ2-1,TGTGCCAGCAGCCCAGACGCGGGACCGGGAGGGGATGAGCAGTTCTTC,CASSPDAGPGGDEQFF
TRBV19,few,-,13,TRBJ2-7,TGTGCCAGTAACCCCGGGGGAGTGGGCGAGCAGTACTTC,CASNPGGVGEQYF
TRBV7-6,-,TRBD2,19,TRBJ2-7,TGTGCCAGCACTCGAGGCGCTAGCGGGAGTGTCGCCAACACATACGAGCAGTACTTC,CASTRGASGSVANTYEQYF
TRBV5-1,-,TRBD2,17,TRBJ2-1,TGCGCCAGCAGCTGGGGACTAGCTGCAAGCTCCTACAATGAGCAGTTCTTC,CASSWGLAASSYNEQFF
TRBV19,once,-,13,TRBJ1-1,TGTGCCAGTAGTGTCTCAGGGCACACTGAAGCTTTCTTT,CASSVSGHTEAFF
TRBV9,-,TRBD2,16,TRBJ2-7,TGTGCCAGCAGCGTAGGGGATCTGGGCGGGAGGTTCGAGCAGTACTTC,CASSVGDLGGRFEQYF
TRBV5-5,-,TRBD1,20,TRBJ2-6,TGTGCCAGCAGCTGGATAGACAGGGGAGCGTTAAGGTCTGGGGCCAACGTCCTGACTTTC,CASSWIDRGALRSGANVLTF
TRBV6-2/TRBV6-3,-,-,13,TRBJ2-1,TGTGCCAGCAGTTATAAGTATAGTGGTGAGCAGTTCTTC,CASSYKYSGEQFF
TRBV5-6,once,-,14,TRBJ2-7,TGTGCCAGCAGCTTTGGCTCAGTCTCCTACGAGCAGTACTTC,CASSFGSVSYEQYF
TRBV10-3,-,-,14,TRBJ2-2,TGTGCCAGCTATTGGGAGAGGAACACCGGGGAGCTGTTTTTT,CASYWERNTGELFF
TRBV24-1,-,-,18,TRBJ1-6,TGTGCCACCAGTGCTATCCCAGACGGAGTACGGAGGGGTTCACCCCTCCACTTT,CATSAIPDGVRRGSPLHF
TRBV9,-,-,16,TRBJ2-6,TGTGCCAGCAGTGCGACACAGAGCTCTGGGGCCAACGTCCTGACTTTC,CASSATQSSGANVLTF
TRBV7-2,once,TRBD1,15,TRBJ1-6,TGTGCCAGCAGCTTAACGACAGGGTTAGACTCACCCCTCCACTTT,CASSLTTGLDSPLHF
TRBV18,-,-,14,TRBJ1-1,TGTGCCAGCTCACCGAGGAAAGGGGACACTGAAGCTTTCTTT,CASSPRKGDTEAFF
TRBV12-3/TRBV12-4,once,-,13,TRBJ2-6,TGTGCCAGCAGAAGGACGGGGACCAACGTCCTGACTTTC,CASRRTGTNVLTF
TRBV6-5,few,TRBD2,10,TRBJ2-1,TGTGCCAGCACCCTAGCGGGGCAGTTCTTC,CASTLAGQFF
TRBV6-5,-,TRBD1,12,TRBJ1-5,TGTGCCCCGGACAGGGGATACCAGCCCCAGCATTTT,CAPDRGYQPQHF
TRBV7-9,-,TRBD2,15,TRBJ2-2,TGTGCCAGCAGCCACGGGAGGTCGTACACCGGGGAGCTGTTTTTT,CASSHGRSYTGELFF